A single sample gave rise to the 26 T cell receptor beta chains below, sequenced in a study of regulatory T cells in long-lasting Graves disease. The time point: newly diagnosed GD, antithyroid drugs for less than 3 months. Extracted RNA from PBMCs served as the source of the TCR library. Building of the TCR beta libraries involved iRepertoire HTBI primers and Arm-PCR of CDR3 regions. TCRdb re-analysed the multiplex PCR reads in MiXCR, keeping a single row per CDR3 protein. The sample lists about 540,000 distinct CDR3 sequences, approximately 13% occurring once. These data were also filed under a second study, of T cells in Graves' hyperthyroidism and ophthalmopathy.

This specimen consisted of peripheral blood mononuclear cells (PBMCs), obtained at new diagnosis, from a patient treated with antithyroid drugs. The receptors come from a young man with Graves disease.

The table lists this clonotype with many counts. This sequence joins TRBV24-1 and TRBJ2-1, with TRBD2 matching over 7 bases. Germline-derived CDR1 and CDR2 are KGHDR and SFDVKD. This CDR3 is 14 amino acids long. After removal of 5 bases from V and 3 bases from J, the junction contained 3 bases not matched to a gene. As DNA, the CDR3 is TGTGCCACCAGTGGGCTAGCGGACTACAATGAGCAGTTCTTC. Translating it yields CATSGLADYNEQFF.

In this sample, this clonotype turned up many times. V usage is TRBV28 and J usage is TRBJ1-2; D is ambiguous. Germline V gene data show CDR1 as MDHEN and CDR2 as SYDVKM. V lost 2 bases, J lost 8 bases, and 12 bases lay in between. The CDR3 runs to 13 residues. CDR3 region: CASSLGGSTGYTF. The CDR3 nucleotides read TGTGCCAGCAGTTTAGGAGGGAGTACGGGCTACACCTTC.

This clonotype was counted many times. The chain has TRBV9 and TRBJ1-2; a possible D gene is TRBD1 (5 bases). Trimming pared 4 bases from V and 2 bases from J, leaving 18 bases between. Germline values: CDR1 SGDLS, CDR2 YYNGEE. This CDR3 spans 16 amino acids. CDR3 in amino acids: CASSPGRGRRNYGYTF. The CDR3 DNA sequence: TGTGCCAGCAGCCCCGGTCGGGGACGGAGGAACTATGGCTACACCTTC.

The chain couples TRBV5-1 to TRBJ1-6; tentative D call: TRBD1 (6 bases). Germline V gene lookup returns CDR1 SGHRS and CDR2 YFSETQ. The CDR3 sequence is 17 residues long. Trimming took 4 bases from V and 6 from J, leaving 20 bases between them. This CDR3 is CASSPLKGTLTNSPLHF. CDR3 DNA: TGCGCCAGCAGCCCTTTAAAAGGGACACTTACTAATTCACCCCTCCACTTT.

This clonotype was recorded many times. The chain carries TRBV6-1 and TRBJ2-3; 12 bases match TRBD2. CDR1 is MNHNS, CDR2 SASEGT, per germline. The trim removed 4 bases at V and 0 bases at J, leaving 2 bases unmatched. This CDR3 contains 16 residues. The CDR3 DNA reads as TGTGCCAGCAGTGTCGGGACTAGCGGGAGCACAGATACGCAGTATTTT. Its translation: CASSVGTSGSTDTQYF.

Many counts were recorded for this clonotype. The chain couples TRBV19 to TRBJ2-1; D unclear. The CDR3 loop spans 13 amino acids. Germline V gives CDR1 LNHDA, CDR2 SQIVND (reference sequence). V lost 6 bases to trimming and J lost 4 bases, with 10 bases between them. CDR3 residues: CASRSVLYNEQFF. CDR3 DNA sequence: TGTGCCAGTAGGTCAGTTCTATACAATGAGCAGTTCTTC.

This clonotype showed up just a few times. This chain links TRBV30 with TRBJ2-2, with 7 bases identical to TRBD2. Germline values: CDR1 GTSNPN, CDR2 SVGIG (reference sequence). V dropped 5 bases and J dropped 5; count of bases not matched to a gene: 11. The CDR3 loop spans 15 amino acids. The CDR3 here is CAWGHTSAGTGELFF. In DNA form, the CDR3 reads TGTGCCTGGGGGCATACTAGCGCCGGAACCGGGGAGCTGTTTTTT. The complete variable domain, with remaining parts taken from reference TRBV30 and TRBJ2-2, reads SQTIHQWPATLVQPVGSPLSLECTVEGTSNPNLYWYRQAAGRGLQLLFYSVGIGQISSEVPQNLSASRPQDRQFILSSKKLLLSDSGFYLCAWGHTSAGTGELFFGEGSRLTVL.

This clonotype was counted ten times or more. This chain links TRBV28 with TRBJ2-5; TRBD2 might be the D (6 bases). Trimming took off 6 bases at V and 5 bases at J, with 16 bases between the two ends. Germline values: CDR1 MDHEN, CDR2 SYDVKM. This CDR3 is built from 14 residues. The CDR3 region has the DNA TGTGCCAGCAGCCTCGGTGGGAGCGGGGAGACCCAGTACTTC. Its translation: CASSLGGSGETQYF. Looking up the rest from reference TRBV28 and TRBJ2-5 gives the full variable domain: DVKVTQSSRYLVKRTGEKVFLECVQDMDHENMFWYRQDPGLGLRLIYFSYDVKMKEKGDIPEGYSVSREKKERFSLILESASTNQTSMYLCASSLGGSGETQYFGPGTRLLVL.

This clonotype was observed at least ten times. This chain uses TRBV7-3 with TRBJ1-1; D is undetermined. Germline V gives CDR1 SGHTA, CDR2 FQGTGA. With 5 bases removed from V and 1 base from J, the gap between germline ends came to 14 bases. There are 15 residues in the CDR3. The CDR3 reads CASSTGPSKNTEAFF. The CDR3 nucleotides are TGTGCCAGCAGCACCGGGCCCTCCAAGAACACTGAAGCTTTCTTT.

The sample holds many counts of this clonotype. The rearrangement joins TRBV2 to TRBJ1-2; D is uncertain. Trimming left V 2 bases short and J 2 bases short, with 12 bases between. The germline V gene has CDR1 SNHLY and CDR2 FYNNEI. The CDR3 length is 15 residues. The CDR3 DNA is TGTGCCAGCAGTGAATCCCGGGTGGGGAACTATGGCTACACCTTC. It is translated as CASSESRVGNYGYTF.

This clonotype has at least ten counts. The chain joins TRBV7-2 to TRBJ1-1, with D possibly TRBD1 on 5 matching bases. Germline CDR1 SGHTA, CDR2 FQGNSA. CDR3 length: 14 residues. The V end lost 1 base, the J end lost 4 bases, and 10 bases lay between the germline ends. CDR3: CASSLVGGGTEAFF. As DNA, the CDR3 is TGTGCCAGCAGCTTAGTGGGTGGGGGCACTGAAGCTTTCTTT. Full variable domain (outside the CDR3, taken from reference TRBV7-2 and TRBJ1-1): GAGVSQSPSNKVTEKGKDVELRCDPISGHTALYWYRQSLGQGLEFLIYFQGNSAPDKSGLPSDRFSAERTGGSVSTLTIQRTQQEDSAVYLCASSLVGGGTEAFFGQGTRLTVV.

This clonotype was detected many times. The chain recombines TRBV10-3 with TRBJ1-6; D gene unclear. CDR3 length: 13 amino acids. CDR1 is ENHRY, CDR2 SYGVKD, per germline. Trimming left V 2 bases short and J 7 bases short, with 6 bases between. The CDR3 sequence is CAISEGVNSPLHF. The CDR3 region has the DNA TGTGCCATCAGTGAGGGGGTAAATTCACCCCTCCACTTT.

Only a few counts were recorded for this clonotype. J is TRBJ1-3 and V is TRBV10-1, with D perhaps matching TRBD1 (5 bases). V was pared by 4 bases and J by 0 bases, with 13 bases between. Germline assignment: CDR1 WNHNN and CDR2 SYGVQD (reference sequence). This CDR3 contains 16 residues. CDR3 sequence: CASSAAGEDSGNTIYF. The CDR3 DNA reads TGCGCCAGCAGTGCCGCGGGGGAAGACTCTGGAAACACCATATATTTT.

This clonotype was picked up a small number of times. This sequence joins TRBV5-1 and TRBJ2-7; no firm D call. V was pared by 2 bases and J by 5 bases, with 11 bases between. Germline CDR1 and CDR2: SGHRS and YFSETQ. The CDR3 runs 13 residues. The CDR3 bases are TGCGCCAGCAGCTTTATTACGGCTGACGAGCAGTACTTC. It specifies CASSFITADEQYF.

This clonotype was recorded many times. The rearrangement links TRBV7-8 to TRBJ2-3, with a tentative D call TRBD2 (6 bases). The CDR3 spans 16 residues. Germline CDR1 and CDR2: SGHVS and FQNEAQ. With 2 bases removed from V and 4 bases from J, the gap between germline ends came to 16 bases. The CDR3 DNA sequence: TGTGCCAGCAGCTTACTCCGGGACTCCGACTCAGATACGCAGTATTTT. It codes for CASSLLRDSDSDTQYF.

This clonotype was detected many times. The J gene is TRBJ2-7, the V gene TRBV14; possible D gene TRBD1, 5 bases. The CDR3 sequence is 13 residues long. The V and J ends lost 0 bases and 5 bases respectively, with 8 bases between them. The germline V gene has CDR1 SGHDN and CDR2 FVKESK. In DNA, the CDR3 is TGTGCCAGCAGCCAAGAGGGCAGGGACGAGCAGTACTTC. It encodes CASSQEGRDEQYF.

This clonotype was seen a few times. A junction end diverges from the germline sequence, so it may reflect a read error. The J gene is TRBJ1-5, the V gene TRBV4-2, with D unclear. This CDR3 has 15 residues. Per germline, CDR1 LGHNA and CDR2 YNFKEQ. CDR3 DNA sequence: TGTGTCAGCAGCCTACACCGGGAGGCCAATCAGCCCCAGCATTTT. This codes for CVSSLHREANQPQHF.

This clonotype was counted many times. V and J are TRBV12-3 or TRBV12-4 and TRBJ2-7, with a weak D call TRBD2 (5 bases). Deletions cut 6 bases from V and 3 bases from J, with 9 bases between. The CDR3 is 12 residues long. The CDR3: CASSRDYYEQYF. The CDR3 DNA reads as TGTGCCAGCAGCCGCGACTACTACGAGCAGTACTTC.

This clonotype was counted between two and nine times. The chain has TRBV19 and TRBJ2-2, with 12 bases lining up with TRBD1. CDR3 length: 18 residues. Germline loops: CDR1 LNHDA, CDR2 SQIVND (reference sequence). Germline trimming cut 7 bases from V and 4 bases from J; bases unmatched to any gene: 13. For the CDR3, the DNA is TGTGCCAGTAATCGAGGGACAGGGGGCTTTTCGAGCACCGGGGAGCTGTTTTTT. Protein product: CASNRGTGGFSSTGELFF.

The gene calls are TRBV6-2 or TRBV6-3 and TRBJ2-3; D gene unclear. Germline lookup yields CDR1 MNHEY and CDR2 SVGEGT. This CDR3 comprises 16 residues. Trimming took off 1 base at V and 2 bases at J, with 13 bases between the two ends. For the CDR3, the DNA is TGTGCCAGCAGTTACTTTGAGAGCCTTGCCACAGATACGCAGTATTTT. Its translation is CASSYFESLATDTQYF.

Ten or more counts support this clonotype. This rearrangement joins TRBV10-3 to TRBJ1-1; 7 nucleotides line up with TRBD1. CDR3 size: 14 residues. Trimming at V came to 7 bases and at J to 2 bases, leaving 7 bases not matched to a gene. Looked up from germline, CDR1 is ENHRY and CDR2 is SYGVKD. The CDR3 DNA follows: TGTGCCATCAATGCCGGGACAGATAACACTGAAGCTTTCTTT. It specifies CAINAGTDNTEAFF.

This clonotype showed up just a few times. The chain has TRBV6-1 and TRBJ2-3, with D unclear. Germline V gene sequence: CDR1 MNHNS, CDR2 SASEGT. This CDR3 spans 15 amino acids. The V and J ends lost 7 bases and 0 bases respectively, with 14 bases between them. DNA of the CDR3: TGTGCCAGCACTCCGTCTCTTACTAGCACAGATACGCAGTATTTT. It is translated as CASTPSLTSTDTQYF.

The sample holds many counts of this clonotype. The chain recombines TRBV12-3 or TRBV12-4 with TRBJ1-2; D is undetermined. Deletions cut 6 bases from V and 7 bases from J, with 15 bases between. The CDR3 consists of 13 residues. The CDR3 region is CASRVDGRGGYTF. The CDR3 coding sequence is TGTGCCAGCAGGGTGGACGGCCGAGGTGGCTACACCTTC.

The table lists this clonotype with many counts. This sequence joins TRBV11-2 and TRBJ2-1, with 7 nucleotides matching TRBD2. V shed 1 base, J shed 0 bases, and the junction held 12 bases outside the gene matches. The length of the CDR3 is 19 residues. CDR1 is SGHAT and CDR2 is FQNNGV in the germline V gene. The CDR3 nucleotides read TGTGCCAGCAGCTTAGGACGCCTGCTAGCGGTTAGCTCCTACAATGAGCAGTTCTTC. Protein: CASSLGRLLAVSSYNEQFF. The full variable domain, rest sourced from reference TRBV11-2 and TRBJ2-1, is EAGVAQSPRYKIIEKRQSVAFWCNPISGHATLYWYQQILGQGPKLLIQFQNNGVVDDSQLPKDRFSAERLKGVDSTLKIQPAKLEDSAVYLCASSLGRLLAVSSYNEQFFGPGTRLTVL.

The rearrangement joins TRBV27 to TRBJ2-5; D is possibly TRBD1 (6 bases). Germline-derived CDR1 and CDR2 are MNHEY and SMNVEV (reference sequence). CDR3 size: 15 residues. Trimming removed 7 bases at V and 5 bases at J, with 20 bases between. The CDR3 DNA reads TGTGCCAGCACCCAGAGGCAGGGGATGCGGGAGACCCAGTACTTC. It specifies CASTQRQGMRETQYF.

This clonotype has just a few counts. The CDR3 DNA is TGTGCCATTCGGATAGGGCTTTTGGAGGAGACCCAGTACTTC. Protein: CAIRIGLLEETQYF. This chain joins TRBV10-3 and TRBJ2-5; D remains ambiguous. Germline lookup yields CDR1 ENHRY and CDR2 SYGVKD. The germline V and J ends were trimmed by 9 bases and 5 bases, with 19 bases remaining between them. CDR3 length: 14 residues.